Each of the 15 T cell receptor beta chains below was sequenced from the same sample in a study of beta chain features in type 1 diabetes. What was sequenced were expressed TCRB transcripts, since all of the isolated RNA had been reverse transcribed. Sequenced by immunoSEQ multiplex PCR; TCRdb stores in-frame clones only, minus some. The table shows about 240,000 clones, with 25% to 30% occurring only once. The sample taken for sequencing was central memory CD4+ T cells from blood. All receptors come from a young man in good health.

The V call is TRBV28, the J call TRBJ1-5; D uncertain. The germline V and J ends were trimmed by 5 bases and 5 bases, with 13 bases remaining between them. Per germline, CDR1 MDHEN and CDR2 SYDVKM. The CDR3 covers 14 residues. The CDR3 DNA follows: TGTGCCAGCAGTATCCCTAGCCGCGATCAGCCCCAGCATTTT. Translated, it gives CASSIPSRDQPQHF.

The chain uses TRBV7-9 and TRBJ2-1; 10 positions agree with TRBD1. CDR1 is SEHNR and CDR2 is FQNEAQ in the germline V gene (reference sequence). After removal of 5 bases from V and 7 bases from J, the junction contained 5 bases not matched to a gene. The CDR3 totals 14 residues. Here the CDR3 DNA reads TGTGCCAGCAGCCGGACAGGGGGTGGGAATGAGCAGTTCTTC. This encodes CASSRTGGGNEQFF.

The CDR3 DNA sequence: TGTGCCGGCCTCAGGGGGGCGTATGAGCAGTTCTTC. As protein: CAGLRGAYEQFF. The chain is built from TRBV25-1 and TRBJ2-1; a possible D gene is TRBD1 (7 bases). The CDR3 sequence is 12 residues long. Germline V gives CDR1 MGHDK, CDR2 SYGVNS. The V end was cut by 11 bases, the J end by 8 bases, with 16 bases between. The complete variable domain, with remaining parts taken from reference TRBV25-1 and TRBJ2-1, reads EADIYQTPRYLVIGTGKKITLECSQTMGHDKMYWYQQDPGMELHLIHYSYGVNSTEKGDLSSESTVSRIRTEHFPLTLESARPSHTSQYLCAGLRGAYEQFFGPGTRLTVL.

This clone was seen many times. J is TRBJ1-1 and V is TRBV29-1, with D hard to call. This CDR3 region has 14 residues. The ends were cut back, 5 bases at V and 0 bases at J, with 13 bases in the middle. The germline CDR1 and CDR2 sequences are SQVTM and ANQGSEA. The CDR3 is CSVCVGTLNTEAFF. CDR3 nucleotide sequence: TGCAGCGTTTGTGTGGGCACCTTGAACACTGAAGCTTTCTTT.

This clone was observed a handful of times. The chain carries TRBV7-9 and TRBJ1-1, with 9 bases fitting TRBD1. The CDR3 loop spans 14 amino acids. Losses at the gene ends were 4 bases for V and 7 bases for J; bases not matched to a gene: 7. Germline V gene sequence: CDR1 SEHNR, CDR2 FQNEAQ (reference sequence). CDR3 sequence (DNA): TGTGCCAGCAGCTACTACCGGGACAGGGATGAAGCTTTCTTT. Translating gives CASSYYRDRDEAFF. The whole variable domain, remainder taken from reference TRBV7-9 and TRBJ1-1, is DTGVSQNPRHKITKRGQNVTFRCDPISEHNRLYWYRQTLGQGPEFLTYFQNEAQLEKSRLLSDRFSAERPKGSFSTLEIQRTEQGDSAMYLCASSYYRDRDEAFFGQGTRLTVV.

V gene TRBV4-3 combines with J gene TRBJ2-1; no definite D call. Trimming removed 3 bases at V and 7 bases at J, with 13 bases between. Germline-derived CDR1 and CDR2 are LGHNA and YSLEER. The length of the CDR3 is 14 residues. The CDR3 bases are TGCGCCAGCAGCCAGGAAAGGCGTTTAAATGAGCAGTTCTTC. Protein product: CASSQERRLNEQFF.

This clone showed up just a few times. Distinct nucleotide sequences in the sample also encode this CDR3. The chain recombines TRBV30 with TRBJ2-6; D is uncertain. V shed 5 bases and J shed 0 bases, with 2 bases lying between them. From germline, CDR1 is GTSNPN and CDR2 SVGIG (reference sequence). CDR3 length equals 12 residues. The CDR3 loop reads CAWASGANVLTF. CDR3 nucleotides: TGTGCCTGGGCCTCTGGGGCCAACGTCCTGACTTTC.

This clone was picked up one time. The rearrangement joins TRBV7-2 to TRBJ2-4, with D perhaps TRBD1 or TRBD2 (5 bases each). The germline V and J ends were trimmed by 5 bases and 0 bases, with 17 bases remaining between them. Germline assignment: CDR1 SGHTA and CDR2 FQGNSA. The CDR3 covers 17 residues. CDR3 sequence reads: CASSAWARGVAKNIQYF. DNA of the CDR3: TGTGCCAGCAGCGCTTGGGCGAGGGGCGTAGCCAAAAACATTCAGTACTTC. The variable domain in full, completed from reference TRBV7-2 and TRBJ2-4, reads GAGVSQSPSNKVTEKGKDVELRCDPISGHTALYWYRQSLGQGLEFLIYFQGNSAPDKSGLPSDRFSAERTGGSVSTLTIQRTQQEDSAVYLCASSAWARGVAKNIQYFGAGTRLSVL.

This clone has just a few counts. V gene TRBV30 combines with J gene TRBJ2-7; D uncertain. Trimming took off 0 bases at V and 1 base at J, with 7 bases between the two ends. Germline assignment: CDR1 GTSNPN and CDR2 SVGIG (reference sequence). This CDR3 is 13 amino acids long. Here the CDR3 reads CAWSVVRSYEQYF. In DNA, the CDR3 is TGTGCCTGGAGTGTAGTCAGATCCTACGAGCAGTACTTC.

This clone showed up just a few times. The V gene is TRBV30, the J gene TRBJ1-6; no reliable D call. CDR3 size: 14 residues. The germline CDR1 and CDR2 sequences are GTSNPN and SVGIG (reference sequence). Trimming shortened V by 4 bases and J by 8 bases, and 15 bases separated the two germline ends. CDR3 region: CAWTSTGTYSPLHF. CDR3 nucleotides: TGTGCCTGGACCTCGACCGGAACCTATTCACCCCTCCACTTT.

This clone was picked up a small number of times. V usage is TRBV19 and J usage is TRBJ2-7, with a tentative D call TRBD1 (6 bases). CDR1 is LNHDA and CDR2 is SQIVND in the germline V gene (reference sequence). The V and J ends lost 4 bases and 7 bases respectively, with 11 bases between them. The CDR3 length is 12 residues. The CDR3 nucleotides read TGTGCCAGTAGTACGGCGAGGGGGGAGCAGTACTTC. Residues: CASSTARGEQYF.

V gene TRBV30 combines with J gene TRBJ1-5; 8 bases align to TRBD1. Germline V gives CDR1 GTSNPN, CDR2 SVGIG (reference sequence). The CDR3 spans 15 residues. The V and J ends lost 3 bases and 2 bases, in that order; junction bases with no gene match: 6. The CDR3 loop is CAWSGQGGGNQPQHF. The CDR3 DNA reads TGTGCCTGGAGCGGACAGGGAGGTGGCAATCAGCCCCAGCATTTT.

The V call is TRBV7-9, the J call TRBJ2-5, with 13 positions matching TRBD2. The CDR3 consists of 14 residues. J gave up 2 bases and V 11 bases, and 5 bases lay outside the gene matches. Germline CDR1 reads SEHNR; CDR2 reads FQNEAQ (reference sequence). CDR3 DNA sequence: TGTGCCGGGACTAGCGGGATTGAGCAAGAGACCCAGTACTTC. Protein: CAGTSGIEQETQYF.

The genes are TRBV30 and TRBJ1-2; a possible D gene is TRBD1 (5 bases). CDR1 GTSNPN and CDR2 SVGIG come from the germline V gene (reference sequence). V gave up 2 bases and J gave up 2 bases, with 9 bases separating them. The length of the CDR3 is 13 residues. The CDR3 nucleotides read TGTGCCTGGAGTTCCAACAGGAACTATGGCTACACCTTC. It specifies CAWSSNRNYGYTF. Full variable domain (missing parts from reference TRBV30 and TRBJ1-2): SQTIHQWPATLVQPVGSPLSLECTVEGTSNPNLYWYRQAAGRGLQLLFYSVGIGQISSEVPQNLSASRPQDRQFILSSKKLLLSDSGFYLCAWSSNRNYGYTFGSGTRLTVV.

This clone was counted a single time. This CDR3 is also generated by other DNA sequences in the sample. This chain joins TRBV14 and TRBJ1-1; D may be TRBD1 (6 bases). Per the germline V gene, CDR1 is SGHDN and CDR2 is FVKESK. This CDR3 has 14 residues. The V end lost 3 bases, the J end lost 4 bases, and 12 bases lay between the germline ends. The CDR3 DNA follows: TGTGCCAGCAGCCAGGGGGCGGGTGGCACTGAAGCTTTCTTT. Encoded protein: CASSQGAGGTEAFF.